The 11 T cell receptor beta chains given below trace back to one sample, sequenced in a study of T cells after yellow fever vaccination. TCRdb independently ran MiXCR on the 5' RACE reads; one entry per CDR3 protein. The table has roughly 63,000 distinct CDR3 sequences, roughly 7.3% seen once. The sample here was CD8+ T cells sorted from PBMCs, taken 15 days after the yellow fever booster vaccination. The source is a man aged 25 to 40 who received the YFV17D yellow fever vaccine.

This clonotype was found many times. Relative to the germline gene, one junction end is altered; a read error may explain this. This chain joins TRBV9 and TRBJ2-1, with D possibly being TRBD2 (6 bases). The CDR3 is made up of 12 amino acids. CDR1 and CDR2 from the germline V gene are SGDLS and YYNGEE. CDR3 DNA: TGTGCCAGCAGCTACGGGGCGGGACGCGGCGGCTTC. This gives the protein CASSYGAGRGGF.

This clonotype came up a few times. The V gene is TRBV9, the J gene TRBJ2-7; D possibly corresponds to TRBD1 (5 bases). The germline CDR1 and CDR2 sequences are SGDLS and YYNGEE. CDR3 length equals 16 residues. Trimming pared 1 base from V and 4 bases from J, leaving 18 bases between. For the CDR3, the DNA is TGTGCCAGCAGCGTAAGCGACAGTCCTGCACGTTACGAGCAGTACTTC. It encodes CASSVSDSPARYEQYF.

Only a few counts were recorded for this clonotype. The chain uses TRBV28 and TRBJ2-7; D gene uncertain. The CDR3 is 14 residues long. Looked up from germline, CDR1 is MDHEN and CDR2 is SYDVKM. Trimming removed 6 bases from V and 3 bases from J, with 15 bases in between. The CDR3, as DNA: TGTGCCAGCAGAAAAACAGTAGTAGACTACGAGCAGTACTTC. Its translation is CASRKTVVDYEQYF.

This clonotype has only a few counts. The V gene is TRBV7-9, the J gene TRBJ2-1; TRBD2 agrees at 14 bases. The V gene's germline CDR1 is SEHNR and CDR2 FQNEAQ (reference sequence). Trimming cost V 4 bases and J 0 bases; bases outside gene matches: 8. This CDR3 region has 19 residues. The CDR3: CASSSPGLAGGSSYNEQFF. In nucleotides, the CDR3 is TGTGCCAGCAGCTCCCCCGGACTAGCGGGAGGAAGCTCCTACAATGAGCAGTTCTTC.

This clonotype has ten or more counts. The rearrangement links TRBV5-1 to TRBJ2-1; a possible D gene is TRBD1 (6 bases). Germline V gene data show CDR1 as SGHRS and CDR2 as YFSETQ. The germline V and J ends were trimmed by 4 bases and 2 bases, with 10 bases remaining between them. This CDR3 comprises 14 residues. DNA for the CDR3: TGCGCCAGCAGCGAACAGGGCCCCTACAATGAGCAGTTCTTC. Protein product: CASSEQGPYNEQFF.

This clonotype was recorded at least ten times. The genes are TRBV11-2 and TRBJ2-4; D possibly matches TRBD1 or TRBD2 (5 bases each). V lost 5 bases, J lost 1 base, and 12 bases lay in between. Germline V lookup: CDR1 SGHAT, CDR2 FQNNGV. The CDR3 consists of 15 residues. CDR3 amino acids: CASSPGEGAKNIQYF. Written as DNA, the CDR3 is TGTGCCAGCAGCCCAGGAGAGGGGGCCAAAAACATTCAGTACTTC.

This clonotype was counted many times. This chain uses TRBV20-1 with TRBJ2-1; D possibly corresponds to TRBD2 (6 bases). The germline CDR1 and CDR2 sequences are DFQATT and SNEGSKA (reference sequence). Trimming stripped 3 bases from V and 3 bases from J, with 12 bases between. The CDR3 covers 14 residues. The CDR3 is CSASGAGFYNEQFF. The CDR3 bases are TGCAGTGCTAGCGGGGCGGGATTCTACAATGAGCAGTTCTTC.

This clonotype was found a few times. The chain joins TRBV13 to TRBJ2-7; D could derive from TRBD1 or TRBD2 (6 bases each). The CDR3 spans 14 residues. Germline CDR1 PRHDT, CDR2 FYEKMQ (reference sequence). V shed 5 bases and J shed 2 bases, with 13 bases lying between them. The chain's CDR3 is CASSQGTAPYEQYF. For the CDR3, the DNA is TGTGCCAGCAGCCAGGGGACTGCCCCCTACGAGCAGTACTTC.

This clonotype was recorded many times. This chain uses TRBV24-1 with TRBJ2-2; 10 bases align to TRBD1. The germline gives CDR1 KGHDR, CDR2 SFDVKD. This CDR3 has 14 residues. With 9 bases clipped from V and 7 bases from J, the junction kept 7 bases outside the gene matches. CDR3 in amino acids: CATSRTGGFGELFF. In nucleotides, the CDR3 is TGTGCCACCTCTAGGACAGGGGGTTTCGGGGAGCTGTTTTTT.

The chain carries TRBV10-3 and TRBJ1-5; 7 bases fit TRBD1. V trimming: 11 bases; J trimming: 3 bases; junction bases outside the gene matches: 7. This CDR3 comprises 13 residues. The V gene's germline CDR1 is ENHRY and CDR2 SYGVKD. The CDR3 nucleotides are TGTGCCCCCCGGGACAGACTCAATCAGCCCCAGCATTTT. Its translation is CAPRDRLNQPQHF.

This clonotype was detected ten times or more. The genes are TRBV27 and TRBJ2-7, with a tentative D call TRBD2 (6 bases). Germline-derived CDR1 and CDR2 are MNHEY and SMNVEV (reference sequence). The V gene lost 4 bases and the J gene lost 5 bases, with 15 bases spanning the gap. The CDR3 is 14 amino acids. The DNA for the CDR3 is TGTGCCAGCAGTTCCCTGATTGGGGGGAACGAGCAGTACTTC. Translated, it gives CASSSLIGGNEQYF.